One T cell receptor (beta chain) is described in this entry. Enrollees, roughly 18 to 95 years old, lived in 25 or so US areas. Participants were placed into cohorts based on the clinical history they reported. Cohort 3 recovery required two negative PCRs, clearance, or symptom resolution. The J segment lost 4 bases and the V segment lost 5 bases, leaving 5 bases of the junction unmatched. Germline values: CDR1 SGHRS, CDR2 YFSETQ. The CDR3 loop spans 14 amino acids. These data come from a study of blood T cell repertoires in COVID-19. For the study at large: PBMCs, B-cell-depleted T cells, or T cells were the source of the cDNA or gDNA that made up the material.

Here immunoSEQ multiplex PCR was the method, and the copy in TCRdb shows in-frame clones only, minus some. The sample carries over 200,000 clones, 85% to 90% recorded once. The chain has TRBV5-1 and TRBJ2-1; 8 nucleotides agree with TRBD2. This receptor was obtained from a young man who had recovered from COVID-19. Sequences were obtained from PBMCs or T cells enriched from blood (not recorded which). The DNA of the CDR3 is TGCGCCAGCAGGGTAGCGGGACTATACAATGAGCAGTTCTTC. This gives the protein CASRVAGLYNEQFF.